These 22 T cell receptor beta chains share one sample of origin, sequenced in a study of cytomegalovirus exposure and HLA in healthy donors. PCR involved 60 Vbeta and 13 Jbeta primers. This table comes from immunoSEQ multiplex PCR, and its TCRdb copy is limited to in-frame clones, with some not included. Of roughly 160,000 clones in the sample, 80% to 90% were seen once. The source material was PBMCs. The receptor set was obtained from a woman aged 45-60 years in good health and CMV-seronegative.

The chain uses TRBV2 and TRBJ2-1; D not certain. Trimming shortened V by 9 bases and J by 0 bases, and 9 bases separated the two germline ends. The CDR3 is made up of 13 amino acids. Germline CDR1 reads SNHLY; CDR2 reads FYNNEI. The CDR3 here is CASYISSYNEQFF. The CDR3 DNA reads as TGTGCCAGTTATATTAGCTCCTACAATGAGCAGTTCTTC.

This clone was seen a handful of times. The DNA for the CDR3 is TGTGCCAGCAGCTCCCGATCGGGACAGTCCTACGAGCAGTACTTC. Translation gives CASSSRSGQSYEQYF. The chain carries TRBV9 and TRBJ2-7; TRBD1 agrees at 7 bases. J lost 1 base, V lost 4 bases, and 8 bases had no gene match. Germline CDR1 and CDR2: SGDLS and YYNGEE. The length of the CDR3 is 15 residues.

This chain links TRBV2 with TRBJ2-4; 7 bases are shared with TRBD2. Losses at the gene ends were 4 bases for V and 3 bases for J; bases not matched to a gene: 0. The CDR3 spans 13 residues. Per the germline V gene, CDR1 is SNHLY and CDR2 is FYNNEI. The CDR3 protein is CASSGGSKNIQYF. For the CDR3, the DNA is TGTGCCAGCAGTGGCGGGAGCAAAAACATTCAGTACTTC.

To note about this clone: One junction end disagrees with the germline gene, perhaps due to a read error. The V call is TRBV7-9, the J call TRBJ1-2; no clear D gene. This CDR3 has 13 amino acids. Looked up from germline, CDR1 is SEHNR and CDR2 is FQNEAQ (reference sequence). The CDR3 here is CSSSLGPVDGYTF. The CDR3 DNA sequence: TGTTCCAGCAGCTTAGGTCCAGTTGATGGCTACACCTTC.

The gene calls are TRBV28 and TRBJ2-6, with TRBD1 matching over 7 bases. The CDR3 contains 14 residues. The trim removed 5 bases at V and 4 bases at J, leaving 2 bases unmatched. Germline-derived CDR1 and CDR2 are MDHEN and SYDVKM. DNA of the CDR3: TGTGCCAGCAGTACAGGGGCAGGGGCCAACGTCCTGACTTTC. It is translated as CASSTGAGANVLTF. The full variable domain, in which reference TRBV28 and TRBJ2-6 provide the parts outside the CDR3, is DVKVTQSSRYLVKRTGEKVFLECVQDMDHENMFWYRQDPGLGLRLIYFSYDVKMKEKGDIPEGYSVSREKKERFSLILESASTNQTSMYLCASSTGAGANVLTFGAGSRLTVL.

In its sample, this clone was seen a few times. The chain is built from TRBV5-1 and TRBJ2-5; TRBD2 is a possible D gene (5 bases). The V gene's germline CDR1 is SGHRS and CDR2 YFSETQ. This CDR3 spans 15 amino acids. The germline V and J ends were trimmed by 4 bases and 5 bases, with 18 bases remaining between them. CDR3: CASSPHRDQGETQYF. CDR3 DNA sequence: TGCGCCAGCAGCCCACACCGGGATCAAGGGGAGACCCAGTACTTC.

The CDR3 loop reads CASSSEQGPYNEQFF. In DNA form, the CDR3 reads TGTGCCAGCAGCTCAGAACAGGGGCCCTACAATGAGCAGTTCTTC. The chain uses TRBV11-2 and TRBJ2-1; 7 positions match TRBD1. Unmatched junction bases numbered 5, after V lost 4 bases and J lost 2 bases. The CDR3 covers 15 residues. The germline CDR1 and CDR2 sequences are SGHAT and FQNNGV.

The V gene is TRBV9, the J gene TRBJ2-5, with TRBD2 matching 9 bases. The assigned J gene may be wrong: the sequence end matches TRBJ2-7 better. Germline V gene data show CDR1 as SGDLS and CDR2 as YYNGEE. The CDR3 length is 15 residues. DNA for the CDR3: TGTGCCAGCAGCGAGGGTGCTAGCGGGACTTACGAGCAGTACTTC. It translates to CASSEGASGTYEQYF.

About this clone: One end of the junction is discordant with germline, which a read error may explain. The chain's CDR3 is CASSLDRLTEAFF. As DNA, the CDR3 is TGCGCCAGCAGTTTGGATAGACTGACTGAAGCTTTCTTT. The chain recombines TRBV5-1 with TRBJ1-1; D not certain. CDR3 length: 13 residues. Germline V lookup: CDR1 SGHRS, CDR2 YFSETQ.

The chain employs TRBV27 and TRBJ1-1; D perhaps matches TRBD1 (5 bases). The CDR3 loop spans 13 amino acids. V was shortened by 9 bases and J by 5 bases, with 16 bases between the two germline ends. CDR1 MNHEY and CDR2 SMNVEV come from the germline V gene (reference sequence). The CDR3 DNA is TGTGCCAGGGGGAGGGGACGAGGGACTGAAGCTTTCTTT. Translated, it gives CARGRGRGTEAFF.

The CDR3 region has the DNA TGTGCCAGCAGCTTAGAAGGGGGCTATGGCTACACCTTC. This translates into CASSLEGGYGYTF. V usage is TRBV7-9 and J usage is TRBJ1-2; D is possibly TRBD1 (6 bases). Germline assignment: CDR1 SEHNR and CDR2 FQNEAQ (reference sequence). This CDR3 has 13 residues. Deletions cut 1 base from V and 4 bases from J, with 7 bases between.

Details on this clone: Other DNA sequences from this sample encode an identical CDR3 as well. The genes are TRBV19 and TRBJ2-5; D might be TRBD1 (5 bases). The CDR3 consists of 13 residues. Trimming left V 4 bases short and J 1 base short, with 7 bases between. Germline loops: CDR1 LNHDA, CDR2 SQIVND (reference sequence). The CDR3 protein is CASSTGSQETQYF. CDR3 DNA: TGTGCCAGTAGTACAGGGTCCCAAGAGACCCAGTACTTC. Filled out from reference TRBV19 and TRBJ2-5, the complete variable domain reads DGGITQSPKYLFRKEGQNVTLSCEQNLNHDAMYWYRQDPGQGLRLIYYSQIVNDFQKGDIAEGYSVSREKKESFPLTVTSAQKNPTAFYLCASSTGSQETQYFGPGTRLLVL.

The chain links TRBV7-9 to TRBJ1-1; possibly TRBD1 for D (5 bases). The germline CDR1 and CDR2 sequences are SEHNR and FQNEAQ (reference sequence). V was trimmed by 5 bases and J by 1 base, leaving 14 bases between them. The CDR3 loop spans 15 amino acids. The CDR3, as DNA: TGTGCCAGCAGCCCCCGGGGGACCCGGAACACTGAAGCTTTCTTT. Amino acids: CASSPRGTRNTEAFF.

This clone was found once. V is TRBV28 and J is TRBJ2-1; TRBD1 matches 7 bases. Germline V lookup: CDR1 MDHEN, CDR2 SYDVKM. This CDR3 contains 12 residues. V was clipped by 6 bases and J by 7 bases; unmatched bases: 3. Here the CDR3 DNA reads TGTGCCAGCAGCCGCAGGGGGAATGAGCAGTTCTTC. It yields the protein CASSRRGNEQFF. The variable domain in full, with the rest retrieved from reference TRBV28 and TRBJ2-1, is DVKVTQSSRYLVKRTGEKVFLECVQDMDHENMFWYRQDPGLGLRLIYFSYDVKMKEKGDIPEGYSVSREKKERFSLILESASTNQTSMYLCASSRRGNEQFFGPGTRLTVL.

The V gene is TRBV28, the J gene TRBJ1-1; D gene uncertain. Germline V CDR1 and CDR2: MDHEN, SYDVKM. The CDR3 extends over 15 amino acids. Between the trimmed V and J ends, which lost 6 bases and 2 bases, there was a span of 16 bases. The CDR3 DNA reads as TGTGCCAGCAGCAACAACCCTCAGGTCAACACTGAAGCTTTCTTT. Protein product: CASSNNPQVNTEAFF.

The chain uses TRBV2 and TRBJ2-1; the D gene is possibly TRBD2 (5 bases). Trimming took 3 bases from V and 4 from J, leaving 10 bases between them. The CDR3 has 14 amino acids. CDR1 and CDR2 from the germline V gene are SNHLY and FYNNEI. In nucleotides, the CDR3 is TGTGCCAGCAGTGATGCTAGCAGGTACAATGAGCAGTTCTTC. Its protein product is CASSDASRYNEQFF.

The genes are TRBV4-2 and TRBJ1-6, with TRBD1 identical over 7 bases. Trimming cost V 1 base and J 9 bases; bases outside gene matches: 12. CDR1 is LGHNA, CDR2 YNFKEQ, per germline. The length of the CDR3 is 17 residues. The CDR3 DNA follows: TGTGCCAGCAGCCAAGCTGGCGGGGGGCAGGGGGGTTCACCCCTCCACTTT. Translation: CASSQAGGGQGGSPLHF.

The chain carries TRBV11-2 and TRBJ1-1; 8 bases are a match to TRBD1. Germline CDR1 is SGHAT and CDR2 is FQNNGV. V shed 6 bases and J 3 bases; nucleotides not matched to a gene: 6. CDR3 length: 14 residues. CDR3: CASSPGTGHTEAFF. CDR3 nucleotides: TGTGCCAGCAGTCCCGGGACAGGTCACACTGAAGCTTTCTTT.

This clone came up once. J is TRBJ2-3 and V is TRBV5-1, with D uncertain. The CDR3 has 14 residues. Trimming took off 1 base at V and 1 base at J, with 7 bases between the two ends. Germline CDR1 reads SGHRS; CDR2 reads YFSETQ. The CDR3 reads CASSLSSGTDTQYF. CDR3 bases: TGCGCCAGCAGCTTGTCTTCGGGCACAGATACGCAGTATTTT.

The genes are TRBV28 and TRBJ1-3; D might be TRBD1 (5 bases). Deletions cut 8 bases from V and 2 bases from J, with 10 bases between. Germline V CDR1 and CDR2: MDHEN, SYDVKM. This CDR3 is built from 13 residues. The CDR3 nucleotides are TGTGCCAGCCTGCGGGGGACTGGAAACACCATATATTTT. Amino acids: CASLRGTGNTIYF.

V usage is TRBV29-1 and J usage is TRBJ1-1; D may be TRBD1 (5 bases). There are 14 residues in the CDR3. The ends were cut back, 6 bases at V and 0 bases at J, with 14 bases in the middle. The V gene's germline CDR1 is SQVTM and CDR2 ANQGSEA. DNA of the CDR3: TGCAGCGTCCGGGCAGGGCAATTGAACACTGAAGCTTTCTTT. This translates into CSVRAGQLNTEAFF. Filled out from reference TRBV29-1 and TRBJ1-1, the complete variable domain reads SAVISQKPSRDICQRGTSLTIQCQVDSQVTMMFWYRQQPGQSLTLIATANQGSEATYESGFVIDKFPISRPNLTFSTLTVSNMSPEDSSIYLCSVRAGQLNTEAFFGQGTRLTVV.

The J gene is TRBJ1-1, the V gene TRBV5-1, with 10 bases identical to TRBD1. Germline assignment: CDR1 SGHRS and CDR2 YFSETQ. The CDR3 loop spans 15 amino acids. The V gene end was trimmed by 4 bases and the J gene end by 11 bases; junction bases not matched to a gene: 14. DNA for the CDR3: TGCGCCAGCAGCGTCTCCGGGACAGGGGTTTTCCACGCTTTCTTT. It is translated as CASSVSGTGVFHAFF. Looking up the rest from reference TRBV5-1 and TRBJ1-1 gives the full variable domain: KAGVTQTPRYLIKTRGQQVTLSCSPISGHRSVSWYQQTPGQGLQFLFEYFSETQRNKGNFPGRFSGRQFSNSRSEMNVSTLELGDSALYLCASSVSGTGVFHAFFGQGTRLTVV.